Below, 21 T cell receptor beta chains from the same sample are listed, as sequenced in a study of shared T cell receptors in the human thymus. The repertoire was sequenced with immunoSEQ multiplex PCR; TCRdb's copy has only in-frame clones and lacks some. The sample holds roughly 560,000 clones, around 78% seen once. These data also featured in a second study, about human thymus T cells.

Source material: thymocytes. All receptors come from a boy younger than two with a congenital heart defect.

The rearrangement uses TRBV4-1 and TRBJ2-7; weak D call: TRBD2 (6 bases). Germline assignment: CDR1 MGHRA and CDR2 YSYEKL. The CDR3 extends over 14 amino acids. Between the trimmed V and J ends, which lost 8 bases and 0 bases, there was a span of 14 bases. CDR3 sequence (DNA): TGCGCCAGCCCCCTAGGGACTGGCTCCTACGAGCAGTACTTC. Translating gives CASPLGTGSYEQYF.

This chain links TRBV29-1 with TRBJ2-3, with TRBD1 matching 8 bases. With 7 bases clipped from V and 3 bases from J, the junction kept 15 bases outside the gene matches. This CDR3 is 16 amino acids long. Germline loops: CDR1 SQVTM, CDR2 ANQGSEA. The CDR3 DNA reads TGCAGCGCCGACAGGGGCCGTGCGGGGCGAACAGATACGCAGTATTTT. It encodes CSADRGRAGRTDTQYF.

V gene TRBV5-8 combines with J gene TRBJ1-2, with D uncertain. Germline CDR1 and CDR2: SGHTS and YDEGEE. Deletions cut 0 bases from V and 3 bases from J, with 24 bases between. This CDR3 has 19 residues. Written as DNA, the CDR3 is TGTGCCAGCAGCTTGGCCTCGAGTAACAGCCCGACCGGCTACTATGGCTACACCTTC. As protein: CASSLASSNSPTGYYGYTF. Drawing the rest from reference TRBV5-8 and TRBJ1-2, the complete variable domain is EAGVTQSPTHLIKTRGQQATLRCSPISGHTSVYWYQQALGLGLQFLLWYDEGEERNRGNFPPRFSGRQFPNYSSELNVNALELEDSALYLCASSLASSNSPTGYYGYTFGSGTRLTVV.

This clone appeared a few times. V gene TRBV19 combines with J gene TRBJ1-1; D gene uncertain. The V and J ends lost 1 base and 1 base respectively, with 13 bases between them. Germline V gene lookup returns CDR1 LNHDA and CDR2 SQIVND (reference sequence). The CDR3 spans 16 residues. The CDR3 is CASSIVGGWQNTEAFF. The CDR3 nucleotides read TGTGCCAGTAGTATAGTGGGAGGGTGGCAGAACACTGAAGCTTTCTTT. Looking up the rest from reference TRBV19 and TRBJ1-1 gives the full variable domain: DGGITQSPKYLFRKEGQNVTLSCEQNLNHDAMYWYRQDPGQGLRLIYYSQIVNDFQKGDIAEGYSVSREKKESFPLTVTSAQKNPTAFYLCASSIVGGWQNTEAFFGQGTRLTVV.

This clone was picked up a small number of times. This chain uses TRBV4-3 with TRBJ2-1; 11 positions agree with TRBD2. CDR1 is LGHNA and CDR2 is YSLEER in the germline V gene. This CDR3 contains 16 residues. J was trimmed by 6 bases and V by 4 bases; bases with no gene match: 8. The CDR3 DNA sequence: TGCGCCAGCAGCCCCCAACTAGCGGGAGTGGTCAATGAGCAGTTCTTC. It specifies CASSPQLAGVVNEQFF.

The chain combines TRBV2 with TRBJ1-2; TRBD1 might be the D (6 bases). Germline values: CDR1 SNHLY, CDR2 FYNNEI. This CDR3 has 13 residues. V lost 8 bases, J lost 8 bases, and 18 bases lay in between. CDR3 amino acids: CASDGRGGDGYTF. In nucleotides, the CDR3 is TGTGCCAGCGATGGGAGGGGGGGGGACGGCTACACCTTC. The whole variable domain, filled in from reference TRBV2 and TRBJ1-2, reads EPEVTQTPSHQVTQMGQEVILRCVPISNHLYFYWYRQILGQKVEFLVSFYNNEISEKSEIFDDQFSVERPDGSNFTLKIRSTKLEDSAMYFCASDGRGGDGYTFGSGTRLTVV.

The table lists this clone with a few counts. V is TRBV6-1 and J is TRBJ2-4, with 8 bases aligning to TRBD2. V was clipped by 7 bases and J by 0 bases; unmatched bases: 5. CDR3 length: 15 residues. The germline CDR1 and CDR2 sequences are MNHNS and SASEGT. This CDR3 is CASIREGPAKNIQYF. CDR3 sequence (DNA): TGTGCCAGCATCCGGGAGGGTCCAGCCAAAAACATTCAGTACTTC.

V and J are TRBV4-3 and TRBJ2-1; D ambiguous. Trimming took off 2 bases at V and 0 bases at J, with 11 bases between the two ends. The CDR3 runs to 16 residues. Germline loops: CDR1 LGHNA, CDR2 YSLEER. Written as DNA, the CDR3 is TGCGCCAGCAGCCAACGACTCCCCCGCTCCTACAATGAGCAGTTCTTC. Its translation: CASSQRLPRSYNEQFF.

The V call is TRBV28, the J call TRBJ2-7; TRBD2 agrees at 10 bases. The germline CDR1 and CDR2 sequences are MDHEN and SYDVKM. V lost 8 bases, J lost 6 bases, and 7 bases stayed unmatched. There are 13 residues in the CDR3. CDR3 residues: CASRSGRKSEQYF. The CDR3 coding sequence is TGTGCCAGCCGTAGCGGGAGGAAAAGCGAGCAGTACTTC.

The J gene is TRBJ2-7, the V gene TRBV7-2; 8 bases are a match to TRBD2. This CDR3 has 18 residues. V trimming: 1 base; J trimming: 7 bases; junction bases outside the gene matches: 18. The germline V gene encodes CDR1 SGHTA and CDR2 FQGNSA. CDR3 in DNA: TGTGCCAGCAGCTTAGTAGGGGGGGCTAGCGGGCGAACTCGGGAGCAGTACTTC. This codes for CASSLVGGASGRTREQYF.

V is TRBV14 and J is TRBJ1-2; no reliable D call. From germline, CDR1 is SGHDN and CDR2 FVKESK. The CDR3 length is 15 residues. The V end lost 1 base, the J end lost 0 bases, and 9 bases lay between the germline ends. CDR3 protein: CASSQVPEANYGYTF. The CDR3 DNA reads TGTGCCAGCAGCCAAGTGCCGGAGGCTAACTATGGCTACACCTTC.

The gene calls are TRBV6-7 and TRBJ2-7; 7 bases fit TRBD1. TRBV6-7 is sorted into the ORF group, with uncertain function. The V and J ends lost 5 bases and 4 bases, in that order; junction bases with no gene match: 5. The CDR3 spans 13 residues. This CDR3 reads CASSDRVRYEQYF. The CDR3 nucleotides read TGTGCCAGCAGTGACAGGGTGAGATACGAGCAGTACTTC.

This clone was picked up a small number of times. The CDR3 bases are TGCGCCAGCAGCTTATACTCCGGGACAGGGGGCGAGGGCTACACCTTC. Its protein product is CASSLYSGTGGEGYTF. This chain uses TRBV5-1 with TRBJ1-2; TRBD1 matches 12 bases. Trimming cost V 2 bases and J 8 bases; bases outside gene matches: 10. The CDR3 runs 16 residues. Germline V lookup: CDR1 SGHRS, CDR2 YFSETQ.

V usage is TRBV4-3 and J usage is TRBJ2-5, with 10 bases identical to TRBD2. The J segment lost 10 bases and the V segment lost 0 bases, leaving 14 bases of the junction unmatched. Germline CDR1 LGHNA, CDR2 YSLEER. This CDR3 comprises 17 residues. In DNA, the CDR3 is TGCGCCAGCAGCCAAGATCAGCAAAAAGCTAGCGGGAGAAGCCAGTACTTC. It yields the protein CASSQDQQKASGRSQYF.

The J gene is TRBJ2-7, the V gene TRBV27; 8 positions match TRBD1. Looked up from germline, CDR1 is MNHEY and CDR2 is SMNVEV (reference sequence). This CDR3 contains 18 residues. The V and J ends lost 2 bases and 5 bases, in that order; junction bases with no gene match: 17. The CDR3 DNA reads TGTGCCAGCAGTTTAAGGTCGGGGCAGGGGGCAGGTAAGGACGAGCAGTACTTC. Translated: CASSLRSGQGAGKDEQYF.

This rearrangement joins TRBV18 to TRBJ2-7; TRBD2 agrees at 14 bases. The CDR3 loop spans 16 amino acids. Germline lookup yields CDR1 KGHSH and CDR2 LQKENI. Trimming took 3 bases from V and 2 from J; bases not matched to a gene: 3. The CDR3 region has the DNA TGTGCCAGCTCACCCCGGACTAGCGGGAGGACCTACGAGCAGTACTTC. This gives the protein CASSPRTSGRTYEQYF.

The chain employs TRBV4-1 and TRBJ1-3; the match to TRBD1 covers 12 bases. The CDR3 runs to 17 residues. Germline V CDR1 and CDR2: MGHRA, YSYEKL. With 5 bases clipped from V and 3 bases from J, the junction kept 8 bases outside the gene matches. The chain's CDR3 is CASSTRDRGRVGNTIYF. The CDR3 DNA sequence: TGCGCCAGCAGCACCCGGGACAGGGGGCGCGTTGGAAACACCATATATTTT.

The chain combines TRBV6-5 with TRBJ2-5; D is perhaps TRBD2 (6 bases). Germline CDR1 is MNHEY and CDR2 is SVGAGI. The V end lost 6 bases, the J end lost 1 base, and 12 bases lay between the germline ends. CDR3 length: 14 amino acids. Written as DNA, the CDR3 is TGTGCCAGCAGCGGAGGGAGTGGCCAAGAGACCCAGTACTTC. Encoded protein: CASSGGSGQETQYF.

The rearrangement uses TRBV29-1 and TRBJ2-5; 7 nucleotides agree with TRBD2. Trimming at V came to 6 bases and at J to 3 bases, leaving 4 bases not matched to a gene. The CDR3 length is 12 residues. The germline CDR1 and CDR2 sequences are SQVTM and ANQGSEA. DNA of the CDR3: TGCAGCGTGTTGGCGGGAGAAGAGACCCAGTACTTC. This gives the protein CSVLAGEETQYF.

The chain has TRBV6-5 and TRBJ2-4; the D gene is possibly TRBD1 (6 bases). The CDR3 loop spans 14 amino acids. Germline V CDR1 and CDR2: MNHEY, SVGAGI. Trimming stripped 2 bases from V and 6 bases from J, with 11 bases between. CDR3 nucleotide sequence: TGTGCCAGCAGTTACGAGGGGACAAGAAACATTCAGTACTTC. Translation gives CASSYEGTRNIQYF.

The J gene is TRBJ2-1, the V gene TRBV30; 14 nucleotides line up with TRBD2. This CDR3 has 16 residues. Per the germline V gene, CDR1 is GTSNPN and CDR2 is SVGIG (reference sequence). V lost 2 bases to trimming and J lost 7 bases; unmatched junction nucleotides: 7. DNA for the CDR3: TGTGCCTGGAGTCCGGGGACTAGCGGGAGCAAGAATGAGCAGTTCTTC. Amino acid sequence: CAWSPGTSGSKNEQFF.